Described below is a single T cell receptor (beta chain) sequence and its context. Its antigen is undetermined. The J segment lost 3 bases and the V segment lost 0 bases, leaving 11 bases of the junction unmatched. The CDR3 has 19 amino acids. Germline assignment: CDR1 SGDLS and CDR2 YYNGEE. The data originate from a study of T cell responses to AZD1222 COVID-19 vaccine. Study summary: It was second doses at about 4 or about 12 weeks that were pooled.

The repertoire was sequenced with immunoSEQ multiplex PCR; TCRdb's copy has only in-frame clones and lacks some. The table includes roughly 250,000 clones, approximately 93% detected once. Study-wide results and limits: In all cases, repertoires were sampled only after the peak T cell response.

This receptor was taken from an adult in good health. Source: peripheral blood, taken on day 0 of AZD1222 vaccination. This chain uses TRBV9 with TRBJ2-6; 8 bases map to TRBD2. This chain's CDR3 is CASSVAAVRGAGGANVLTF. CDR3 bases: TGTGCCAGCAGCGTAGCGGCGGTGCGGGGGGCAGGTGGGGCCAACGTCCTGACTTTC.